This TCR beta chain was recovered during a study of blood T cell repertoires in COVID-19. Overall study: Researchers got acute and convalescent COVID-19 samples from the United States, Italy and Spain.

The germline V and J ends were trimmed by 7 bases and 14 bases, with 17 bases remaining between them. Germline CDR1 LGHDT, CDR2 YNNKEL (reference sequence). This CDR3 is 11 amino acids long. Per the authors' pipeline: It was from reference gene primer amplification that nucleated cell counts were estimated. Method: immunoSEQ multiplex PCR; TCRdb's copy keeps in-frame clones and lacks some. V, J and clone size are those of that table, while D and trimming were read from the DNA. The data contain 150,000 to 200,000 clones, 86% of them singletons. Sequencing input: peripheral blood. The receptor was isolated from a woman between 65 and 79 years old with acute or convalescent COVID-19. The V and J genes are TRBV3-1 (or the pseudogene TRBV3-2) and TRBJ1-2, with no clear D. CDR3 sequence: CASKVYGRLTF. The CDR3 nucleotides are TGTGCCAGCAAGGTTTATGGCAGGCTTACCTTC.